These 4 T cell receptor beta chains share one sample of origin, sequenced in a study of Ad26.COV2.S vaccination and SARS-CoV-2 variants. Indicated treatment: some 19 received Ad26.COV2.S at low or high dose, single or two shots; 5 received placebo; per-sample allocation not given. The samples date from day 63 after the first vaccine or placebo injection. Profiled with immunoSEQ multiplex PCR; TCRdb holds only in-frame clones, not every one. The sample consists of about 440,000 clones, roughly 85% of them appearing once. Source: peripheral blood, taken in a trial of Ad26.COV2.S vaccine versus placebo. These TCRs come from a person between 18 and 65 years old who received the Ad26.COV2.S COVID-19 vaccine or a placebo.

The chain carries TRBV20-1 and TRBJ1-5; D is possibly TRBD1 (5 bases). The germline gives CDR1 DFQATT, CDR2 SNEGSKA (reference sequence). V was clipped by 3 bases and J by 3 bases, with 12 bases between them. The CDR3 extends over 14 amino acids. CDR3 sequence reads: CSASFGGVNQPQHF. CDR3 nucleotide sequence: TGCAGTGCTAGTTTTGGGGGGGTCAATCAGCCCCAGCATTTT.

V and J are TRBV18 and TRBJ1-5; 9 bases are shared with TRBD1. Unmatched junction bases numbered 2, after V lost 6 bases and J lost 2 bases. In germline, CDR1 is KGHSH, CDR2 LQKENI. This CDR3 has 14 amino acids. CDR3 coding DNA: TGTGCCAGCTCGGACAGGGGTGGCAATCAGCCCCAGCATTTT. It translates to CASSDRGGNQPQHF.

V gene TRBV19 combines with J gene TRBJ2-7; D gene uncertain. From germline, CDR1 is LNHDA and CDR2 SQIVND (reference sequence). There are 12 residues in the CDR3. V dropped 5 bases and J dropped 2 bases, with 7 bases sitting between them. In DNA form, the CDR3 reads TGTGCCAGTAGTCCCACCACCTACGAGCAGTACTTC. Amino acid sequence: CASSPTTYEQYF.

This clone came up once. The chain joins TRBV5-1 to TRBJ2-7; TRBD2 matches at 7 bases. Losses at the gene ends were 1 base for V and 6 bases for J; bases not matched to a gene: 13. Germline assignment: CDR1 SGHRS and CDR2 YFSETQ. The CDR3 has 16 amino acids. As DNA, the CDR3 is TGCGCCAGCAGCTTGTGGCGGGAGTCCAAGAGACCCGAGCAGTACTTC. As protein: CASSLWRESKRPEQYF.